A selection of T cell receptor beta chains follows, all from one sample in a study of cytomegalovirus exposure and HLA in healthy donors. Method: immunoSEQ multiplex PCR; TCRdb's copy keeps in-frame clones and lacks some. The profile shows roughly 93,000 clones, roughly 70% of them singletons. The sequenced sample consisted of PBMCs. Receptor source: a male donor in good health and CMV-seronegative. The CDR3 runs from the conserved cysteine through the conserved F or W. The order of the fields is CDR3 length, D gene, V gene, J gene, clone size, CDR3 DNA, CDR3 protein. The D gene is left open where the match is weak. Clone size is not always given. Where it is, it says once, few, many or a class for expanded clones.

15	NA	TRBV6-5	TRBJ1-2	NA	TGTGCCAGCAGTTACGACCTAGGGAGGGATGATGGCTACACCTTC	CASSYDLGRDDGYTF
14	NA	TRBV19	TRBJ1-1	NA	TGTGCCAGTAGTATCGGACACCGGAACACTGAAGCTTTCTTT	CASSIGHRNTEAFF
16	TRBD1	TRBV9	TRBJ2-3	once	TGTGCCAGCAGCCCCGGAGACAGGGGGGTTGGAGATACGCAGTATTTT	CASSPGDRGVGDTQYF
14	TRBD1	TRBV5-1	TRBJ1-4	NA	TGCGCCAGCAGCTTAGGGACAGTTAATGAAAAACTGTTTTTT	CASSLGTVNEKLFF
14	TRBD1	TRBV6-6	TRBJ2-7	NA	TGTGCCAGCAGGGGACAGGGTTTTGGTCACGAGCAGTACTTC	CASRGQGFGHEQYF
15	TRBD1	TRBV29-1	TRBJ1-2	NA	TGCAGCGTTGGGGGACAGGGGGCGTCTGACTATGGCTACACCTTC	CSVGGQGASDYGYTF
13	NA	TRBV28	TRBJ2-1	NA	TGTGCCAGCTGGACACGCATCCTCAATGAGCAGTTCTTC	CASWTRILNEQFF
16	TRBD2	TRBV6-6	TRBJ2-5	NA	TGTGCCAGCAGTTACTCGTCTAGCGGGACACAAGAGACCCAGTACTTC	CASSYSSSGTQETQYF
17	NA	TRBV15	TRBJ2-6	NA	TGTGCCACCAGTTTTGAGGACTTAGGCTCTGGGGCCAACGTCCTGACTTTC	CATSFEDLGSGANVLTF
17	TRBD2	TRBV4-1	TRBJ2-2	NA	TGCGCCAGCAGCCAGCGGCGTAGCGGGATGAACACCGGGGAGCTGTTTTTT	CASSQRRSGMNTGELFF
13	TRBD1	TRBV29-1	TRBJ1-1	NA	TGCAGCGTAGTACAGACAGGGGACACTGAAGCTTTCTTT	CSVVQTGDTEAFF
16	TRBD2	TRBV9	TRBJ2-7	NA	TGTGCCAGCAGCGTAGTCGCTGCGGGAGGGCCCGGCGAGCAGTACTTC	CASSVVAAGGPGEQYF
13	TRBD2	TRBV30	TRBJ2-1	once	TGTGCCTGGACCGAAGCGGGAGGGAATGAGCAGTTCTTC	CAWTEAGGNEQFF
13	TRBD1	TRBV7-9	TRBJ1-1	NA	TGTGCCAGCAGCTCAACAGGGGCCCCTGAAGCTTTCTTT	CASSSTGAPEAFF
16	TRBD2	TRBV7-9	TRBJ2-5	NA	TGTGCCAGCAGCTTCCTAGCGGGAGGGCCGGGGGAGACCCAGTACTTC	CASSFLAGGPGETQYF
12	NA	TRBV9	TRBJ1-2	NA	TGTGCCAGCAGCGGTGGCAACTATGGCTACACCTTC	CASSGGNYGYTF
14	TRBD1	TRBV30	TRBJ1-5	NA	TGTGCCTGGAGCGCTACAGGGGTAGGCCAGCCCCAGCATTTT	CAWSATGVGQPQHF
13	NA	TRBV15	TRBJ2-7	NA	TGTGCCACCAGCTCTAGCGTTCCCTACGAGCAGTACTTC	CATSSSVPYEQYF
13	TRBD1	TRBV30	TRBJ1-5	NA	TGTGCCTGGAGTAAGGGGGCGGATCAGCCCCAGCATTTT	CAWSKGADQPQHF
15	TRBD1	TRBV6-5	TRBJ1-2	NA	TGTGCCAGCAGTGCAGACGGGACAGGGAGGTATGGCTACACCTTC	CASSADGTGRYGYTF
13	NA	TRBV11-2	TRBJ1-4	NA	TGTGCCAGCAGCTTAGACAGGGCTGAAAAACTGTTTTTT	CASSLDRAEKLFF
14	TRBD1	TRBV7-2	TRBJ2-7	NA	TGTGCCAGCAGCTCACAGGGGAACTCCTACGAGCAGTACTTC	CASSSQGNSYEQYF
15	NA	TRBV5-5	TRBJ1-5	NA	TGTGCCAGCAGCCGTGACGCGGATAGCAATCAGCCCCAGCATTTT	CASSRDADSNQPQHF
16	TRBD2	TRBV5-1	TRBJ2-3	few	TGCGCCAGCAGCTTGCGTACGGGAGGCTCGACAGATACGCAGTATTTT	CASSLRTGGSTDTQYF
13	NA	TRBV7-6	TRBJ1-5	NA	TGTGCCAGCAGCCTCGGGGATGGTCAGCCCCAGCATTTT	CASSLGDGQPQHF
15	NA	TRBV7-2	TRBJ1-5	once	TGTGCCAGCAGCCAAACCAGGGGAAGCAATCAGCCCCAGCATTTT	CASSQTRGSNQPQHF
16	TRBD1	TRBV7-2	TRBJ1-1	NA	TGTGCCAGCAGCCCAGAGACGGACAGGGCCAACACTGAAGCTTTCTTT	CASSPETDRANTEAFF
12	NA	TRBV5-1	TRBJ2-7	NA	TGCGCCAGCAGCTTGTCTGTCTACGAGCAGTACTTC	CASSLSVYEQYF
16	NA	TRBV28	TRBJ1-3	once	TGTGCCAGCAGCCCGAGGCGGGTATTCTCTGGAAACACCATATATTTT	CASSPRRVFSGNTIYF
15	NA	TRBV7-2	TRBJ1-6	NA	TGTGCCAGCAGCTTAGAGTTCCAGGGATATTCACCCCTCCACTTT	CASSLEFQGYSPLHF
15	TRBD2	TRBV14	TRBJ2-7	NA	TGTGCCAGCAGCCGTTCTAGCGGGAGCTCCTACGAGCAGTACTTC	CASSRSSGSSYEQYF
14	NA	TRBV6-5	TRBJ2-7	NA	TGTGCCAGCACCAAAACAGGGACGGCCTACGAGCAGTACTTC	CASTKTGTAYEQYF
16	TRBD1	TRBV19	TRBJ1-5	once	TGTGCCAGTAGCACCAACCGGGACAGGGGCAATCAGCCCCAGCATTTT	CASSTNRDRGNQPQHF
16	TRBD2	TRBV6-6	TRBJ2-3	once	TGTGCCAGCAGTTATTCACTAGCGGGAGTAACAGATACGCAGTATTTT	CASSYSLAGVTDTQYF
16	NA	TRBV6-1	TRBJ2-7	NA	TGTGCCAGCAGTGAAAAAGGTAACACTCGTGAGGACGAGCAGTACTTC	CASSEKGNTREDEQYF